The 19 T cell receptor beta chains below come from one sample, sequenced in a study of T cells expressing NK-cell markers. TCRdb reworked the 5' RACE reads into one entry per CDR3 protein, no DNA. The record lists roughly 350,000 distinct CDR3 sequences, of which the ten most abundant hold around 5%. The material sequenced was blood T cells: a sorted CD56 or NKG2C T cell subset, CD4+ or CD8+ T cells, or bulk PBMC T cells (not recorded which). These receptors all come from a man aged 18-75 years in good health.

V is TRBV20-1 and J is TRBJ1-2; the TRBD1 assignment by TCRdb is unverifiable without DNA. From germline, CDR1 is DFQATT and CDR2 SNEGSKA (reference sequence). The CDR3 length is 13 residues. This CDR3 is CSAISRQEYGYTF.

The rearrangement links TRBV28 to TRBJ2-2; the TRBD1 assignment by TCRdb is unverifiable without DNA. The CDR3 has 15 residues. Germline values: CDR1 MDHEN, CDR2 SYDVKM. The CDR3 region is CASRGQGSGTGELFF.

This chain joins TRBV2 and TRBJ2-2; TCRdb calls TRBD2, which cannot be checked without DNA. Germline V gene sequence: CDR1 SNHLY, CDR2 FYNNEI. The CDR3 is made up of 15 amino acids. CDR3 in amino acids: CASRRQATLSGELFF.

The CDR3: CASSLISLSGGYNEQFF. The gene calls are TRBV28 and TRBJ2-1; TCRdb's D gene call, TRBD2, goes unchecked for lack of DNA. This CDR3 is 17 amino acids long. The germline V gene encodes CDR1 MDHEN and CDR2 SYDVKM.

The chain has TRBV20-1 and TRBJ2-2; the TRBD1 assignment by TCRdb is unverifiable without DNA. The CDR3 totals 16 residues. Germline V gene sequence: CDR1 DFQATT, CDR2 SNEGSKA (reference sequence). The CDR3 reads CSARTYTGFNTGELFF.

This chain joins TRBV5-1 and TRBJ2-3; TCRdb's D call, TRBD1, is unchecked because there is no DNA. The germline CDR1 and CDR2 sequences are SGHRS and YFSETQ. The CDR3 loop spans 18 amino acids. CDR3: CASSFTLPGTGGTDTQYF.

The chain recombines TRBV6-5 with TRBJ2-2; TCRdb names TRBD2, which stays unverified in the absence of DNA. The CDR3 runs 18 residues. Germline values: CDR1 MNHEY, CDR2 SVGAGI. The CDR3 sequence is CASRLIAGGSTNTGELFF.

This chain uses TRBV4-1 with TRBJ2-4; lacking DNA, the TRBD2 call made by TCRdb goes unchecked. The germline gives CDR1 MGHRA, CDR2 YSYEKL. This CDR3 contains 20 residues. The CDR3 sequence: CASSQDPGLAGGPDKNIQYF.

The V call is TRBV6-2 or TRBV6-3, the J call TRBJ1-2. The CDR3 extends over 15 amino acids. In germline, CDR1 is MNHEY, CDR2 SVGEGT. The chain's CDR3 is CASSYEVVRIYGYTF.

The V and J genes are TRBV18 and TRBJ2-7; the TRBD1 assignment by TCRdb is unverifiable without DNA. Germline loops: CDR1 KGHSH, CDR2 LQKENI. This CDR3 is built from 16 residues. The chain's CDR3 is CASSLLLGQGAYEQYF.

V usage is TRBV3-1 and J usage is TRBJ2-2. In germline, CDR1 is LGHDT, CDR2 YNNKEL (reference sequence). The CDR3 has 16 amino acids. Here the CDR3 reads CASSQGWSVNTGELFF.

V gene TRBV2 combines with J gene TRBJ2-3. Germline CDR1 is SNHLY and CDR2 is FYNNEI. CDR3 size: 16 residues. The CDR3 loop reads CASSVLRIPSTDTQYF.

The rearrangement links TRBV9 to TRBJ2-5; the TRBD1 assignment by TCRdb is unverifiable without DNA. Germline V CDR1 and CDR2: SGDLS, YYNGEE. The CDR3 consists of 15 residues. CDR3 amino acids: CASSPHLGAEETQYF.

The chain links TRBV19 to TRBJ1-5. Per the germline V gene, CDR1 is LNHDA and CDR2 is SQIVND (reference sequence). This CDR3 region has 12 residues. The chain's CDR3 is CASHFPNQPQHF.

The chain carries TRBV6-5 and TRBJ1-6. Per germline, CDR1 MNHEY and CDR2 SVGAGI. The CDR3 consists of 16 residues. CDR3 protein: CASSYISQGTGSPLHF.

The V gene is TRBV20-1, the J gene TRBJ2-5; there is no DNA to check the TCRdb D call of TRBD2. CDR1 and CDR2 (germline): DFQATT, SNEGSKA (reference sequence). The CDR3 spans 16 residues. The CDR3 reads CSARDRGGGKQETQYF.

The chain uses TRBV12-3 or TRBV12-4 and TRBJ2-1; TCRdb indicates TRBD1, and absent DNA this call remains unverified. The CDR3 loop spans 14 amino acids. CDR3 sequence reads: CASISQGGPNEQFF.

The CDR3 sequence: CSVQSVLSGDRRFFNYGYTF. This chain connects TRBV29-1 to TRBJ1-2; the TRBD1 assignment by TCRdb is unverifiable without DNA. The CDR3 is 20 amino acids. Germline CDR1 is SQVTM and CDR2 is ANQGSEA.

J is TRBJ2-1 and V is TRBV11-2; TCRdb calls TRBD1, which cannot be checked without DNA. The CDR3 has 16 residues. Germline-derived CDR1 and CDR2 are SGHAT and FQNNGV. CDR3 region: CASSLGGARKGNEQFF.